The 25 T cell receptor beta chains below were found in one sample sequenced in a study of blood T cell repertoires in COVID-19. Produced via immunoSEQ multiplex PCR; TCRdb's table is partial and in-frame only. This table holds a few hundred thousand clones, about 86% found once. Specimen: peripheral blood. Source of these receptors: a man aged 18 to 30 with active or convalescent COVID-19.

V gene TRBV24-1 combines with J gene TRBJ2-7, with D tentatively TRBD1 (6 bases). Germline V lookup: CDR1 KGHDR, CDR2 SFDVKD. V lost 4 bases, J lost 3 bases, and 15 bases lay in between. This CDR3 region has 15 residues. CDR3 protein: CATSDPRDTYYEQYF. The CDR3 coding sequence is TGTGCCACCAGTGACCCCCGGGACACCTACTACGAGCAGTACTTC.

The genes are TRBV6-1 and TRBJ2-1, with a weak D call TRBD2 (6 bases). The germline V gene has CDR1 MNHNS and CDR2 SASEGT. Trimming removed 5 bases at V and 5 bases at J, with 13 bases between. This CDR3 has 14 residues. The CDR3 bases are TGTGCCAGCAGTTCCGCGGGGCTAAACAATGAGCAGTTCTTC. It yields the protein CASSSAGLNNEQFF.

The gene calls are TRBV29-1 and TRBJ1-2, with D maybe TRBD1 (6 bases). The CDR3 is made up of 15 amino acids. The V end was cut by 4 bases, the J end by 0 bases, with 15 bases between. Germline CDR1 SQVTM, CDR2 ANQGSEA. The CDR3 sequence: CSVGHPTGANYGYTF. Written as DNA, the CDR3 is TGCAGCGTTGGCCACCCGACAGGCGCTAACTATGGCTACACCTTC. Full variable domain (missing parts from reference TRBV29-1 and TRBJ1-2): SAVISQKPSRDICQRGTSLTIQCQVDSQVTMMFWYRQQPGQSLTLIATANQGSEATYESGFVIDKFPISRPNLTFSTLTVSNMSPEDSSIYLCSVGHPTGANYGYTFGSGTRLTVV.

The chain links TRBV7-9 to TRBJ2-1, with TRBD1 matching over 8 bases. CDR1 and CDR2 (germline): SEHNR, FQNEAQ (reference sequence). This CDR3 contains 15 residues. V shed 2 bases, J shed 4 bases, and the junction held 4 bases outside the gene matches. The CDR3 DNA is TGTGCCAGCAGCTTACAGGGGGCTACATACAATGAGCAGTTCTTC. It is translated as CASSLQGATYNEQFF.

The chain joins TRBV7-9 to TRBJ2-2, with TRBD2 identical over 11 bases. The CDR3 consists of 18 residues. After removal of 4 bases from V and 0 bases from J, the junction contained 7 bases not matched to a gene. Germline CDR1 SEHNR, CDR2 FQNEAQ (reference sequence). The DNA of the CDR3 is TGTGCCAGCAGCTCACCGACTAGCGGGGTCGCGAACACCGGGGAGCTGTTTTTT. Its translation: CASSSPTSGVANTGELFF.

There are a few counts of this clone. The CDR3: CATSDPTSPYEQYF. In nucleotides, the CDR3 is TGTGCCACCAGTGATCCGACAAGTCCCTACGAGCAGTACTTC. This chain uses TRBV24-1 with TRBJ2-7; D ambiguous. This CDR3 region has 14 residues. Trimming removed 3 bases at V and 2 bases at J, with 10 bases between. The germline gives CDR1 KGHDR, CDR2 SFDVKD.

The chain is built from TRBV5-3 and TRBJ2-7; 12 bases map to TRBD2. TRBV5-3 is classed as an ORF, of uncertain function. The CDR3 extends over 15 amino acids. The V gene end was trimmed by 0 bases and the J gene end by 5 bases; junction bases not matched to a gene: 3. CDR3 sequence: CARSLGSSGGDEQYF. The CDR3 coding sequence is TGTGCCAGAAGCTTGGGGTCTAGCGGGGGGGACGAGCAGTACTTC.

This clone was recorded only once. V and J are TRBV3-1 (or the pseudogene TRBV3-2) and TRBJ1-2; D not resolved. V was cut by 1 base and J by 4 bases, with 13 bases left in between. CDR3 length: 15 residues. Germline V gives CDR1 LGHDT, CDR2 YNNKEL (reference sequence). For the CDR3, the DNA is TGTGCCAGCAGCCAAGGGGCCGTGGGTTCCTATGGCTACACCTTC. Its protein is CASSQGAVGSYGYTF.

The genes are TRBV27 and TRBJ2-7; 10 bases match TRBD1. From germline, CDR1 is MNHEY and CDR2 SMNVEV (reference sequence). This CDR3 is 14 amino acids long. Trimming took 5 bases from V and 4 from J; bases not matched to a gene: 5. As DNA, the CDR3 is TGTGCCAGCAGTCCGGACAGGGGGGTATACGAGCAGTACTTC. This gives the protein CASSPDRGVYEQYF.

The CDR3 is CASSLRDGGAGPYF. The CDR3 DNA is TGTGCCAGCAGCTTACGAGATGGTGGGGCGGGACCGTACTTC. The chain uses TRBV7-2 and TRBJ2-7, with TRBD2 as a possible D gene (6 bases). CDR1 SGHTA and CDR2 FQGNSA come from the germline V gene. This CDR3 spans 14 amino acids. Trimming cost V 2 bases and J 12 bases, with 20 bases left between them. The full variable domain, with the rest looked up from reference TRBV7-2 and TRBJ2-7, is GAGVSQSPSNKVTEKGKDVELRCDPISGHTALYWYRQSLGQGLEFLIYFQGNSAPDKSGLPSDRFSAERTGGSVSTLTIQRTQQEDSAVYLCASSLRDGGAGPYFGPGTRLTVT.

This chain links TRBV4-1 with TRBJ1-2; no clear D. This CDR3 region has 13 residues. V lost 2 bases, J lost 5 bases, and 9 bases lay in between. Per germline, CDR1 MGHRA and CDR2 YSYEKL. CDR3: CASSQTRDYGYTF. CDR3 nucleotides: TGCGCCAGCAGCCAAACCCGGGATTATGGCTACACCTTC.

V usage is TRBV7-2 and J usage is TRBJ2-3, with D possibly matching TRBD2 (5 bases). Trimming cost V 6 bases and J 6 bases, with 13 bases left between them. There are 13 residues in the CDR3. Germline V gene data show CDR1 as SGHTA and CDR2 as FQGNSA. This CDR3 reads CASRMPAGDTQYF. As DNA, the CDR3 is TGTGCCAGCAGAATGCCGGCGGGTGATACGCAGTATTTT.

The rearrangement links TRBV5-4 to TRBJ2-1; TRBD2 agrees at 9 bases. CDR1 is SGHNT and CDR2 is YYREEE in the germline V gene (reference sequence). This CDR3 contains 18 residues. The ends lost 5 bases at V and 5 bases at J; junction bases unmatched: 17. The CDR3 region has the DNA TGTGCCAGCAGTCCGGCAGGTGGGCTAGCGGGAACACACAATGAGCAGTTCTTC. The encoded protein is CASSPAGGLAGTHNEQFF.

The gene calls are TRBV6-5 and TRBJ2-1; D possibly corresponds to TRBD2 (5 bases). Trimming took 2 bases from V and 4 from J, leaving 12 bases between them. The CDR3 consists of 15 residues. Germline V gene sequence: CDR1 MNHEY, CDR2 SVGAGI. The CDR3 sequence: CASSYVGSEYNEQFF. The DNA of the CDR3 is TGTGCCAGCAGTTACGTGGGTAGCGAGTACAATGAGCAGTTCTTC.

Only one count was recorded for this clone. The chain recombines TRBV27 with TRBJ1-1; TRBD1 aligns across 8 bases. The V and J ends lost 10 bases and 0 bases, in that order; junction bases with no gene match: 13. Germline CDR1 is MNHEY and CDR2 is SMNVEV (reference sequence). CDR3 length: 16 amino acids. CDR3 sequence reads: CAIPGTGALMNTEAFF. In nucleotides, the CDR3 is TGTGCCATTCCAGGGACAGGCGCCCTGATGAACACTGAAGCTTTCTTT.

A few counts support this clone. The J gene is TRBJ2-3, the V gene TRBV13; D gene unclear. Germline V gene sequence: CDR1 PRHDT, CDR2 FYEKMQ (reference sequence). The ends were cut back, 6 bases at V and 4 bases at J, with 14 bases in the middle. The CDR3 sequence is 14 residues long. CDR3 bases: TGTGCCAGCAGAATAGAGTCTTATGCAGATACGCAGTATTTT. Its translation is CASRIESYADTQYF.

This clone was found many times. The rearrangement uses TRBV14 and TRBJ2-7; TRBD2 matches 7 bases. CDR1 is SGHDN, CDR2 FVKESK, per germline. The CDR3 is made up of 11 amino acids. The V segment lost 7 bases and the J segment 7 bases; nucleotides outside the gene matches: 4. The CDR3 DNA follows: TGTGCCAGCACCTCCGGGGGGGAGCAGTACTTC. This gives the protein CASTSGGEQYF.

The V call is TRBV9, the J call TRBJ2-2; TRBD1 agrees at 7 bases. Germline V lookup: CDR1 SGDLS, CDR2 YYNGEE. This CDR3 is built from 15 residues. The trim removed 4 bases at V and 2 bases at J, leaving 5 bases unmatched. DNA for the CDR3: TGTGCCAGCAGCCCAGGGACAGTCAACACCGGGGAGCTGTTTTTT. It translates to CASSPGTVNTGELFF.

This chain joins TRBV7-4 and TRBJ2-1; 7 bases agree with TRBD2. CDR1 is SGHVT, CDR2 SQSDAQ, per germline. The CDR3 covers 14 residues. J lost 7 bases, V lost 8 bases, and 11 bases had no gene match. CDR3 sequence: CASRLSPLANEQFF. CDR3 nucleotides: TGTGCCAGCCGATTGTCCCCACTAGCGAATGAGCAGTTCTTC. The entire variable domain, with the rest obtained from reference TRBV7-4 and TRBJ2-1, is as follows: GAGVSQSPRYKVAKRGRDVALRCDSISGHVTLYWYRQTLGQGSEVLTYSQSDAQRDKSGRPSGRFSAERPERSVSTLKIQRTEQGDSAVYLCASRLSPLANEQFFGPGTRLTVL.

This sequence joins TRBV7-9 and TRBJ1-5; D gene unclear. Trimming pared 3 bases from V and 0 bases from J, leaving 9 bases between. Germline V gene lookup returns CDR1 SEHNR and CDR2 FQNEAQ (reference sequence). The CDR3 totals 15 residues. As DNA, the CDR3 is TGTGCCAGCAGCTTGAGTGTAGATAGCAATCAGCCCCAGCATTTT. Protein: CASSLSVDSNQPQHF.

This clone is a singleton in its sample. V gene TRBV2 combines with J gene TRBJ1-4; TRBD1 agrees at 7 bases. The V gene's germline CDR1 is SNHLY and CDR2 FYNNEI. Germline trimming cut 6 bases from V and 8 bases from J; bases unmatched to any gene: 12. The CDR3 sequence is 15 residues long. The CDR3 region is CASSLTGVGAEKLFF. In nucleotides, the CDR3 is TGTGCCAGCAGCCTTACAGGGGTTGGGGCGGAAAAACTGTTTTTT. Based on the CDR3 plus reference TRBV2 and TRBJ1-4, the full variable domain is EPEVTQTPSHQVTQMGQEVILRCVPISNHLYFYWYRQILGQKVEFLVSFYNNEISEKSEIFDDQFSVERPDGSNFTLKIRSTKLEDSAMYFCASSLTGVGAEKLFFGSGTQLSVL.

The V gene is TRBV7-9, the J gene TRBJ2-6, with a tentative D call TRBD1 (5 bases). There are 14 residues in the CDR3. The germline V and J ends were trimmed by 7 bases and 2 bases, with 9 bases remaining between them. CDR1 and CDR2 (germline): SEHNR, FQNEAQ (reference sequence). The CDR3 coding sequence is TGTGCCAGCACCATGACAGCTGGGGCCAACGTCCTGACTTTC. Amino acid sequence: CASTMTAGANVLTF.

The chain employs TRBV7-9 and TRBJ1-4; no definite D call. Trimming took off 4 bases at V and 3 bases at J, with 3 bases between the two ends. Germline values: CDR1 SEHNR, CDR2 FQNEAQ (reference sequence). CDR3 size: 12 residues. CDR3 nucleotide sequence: TGTGCCAGCAGCTCTCCTAATGAAAAACTGTTTTTT. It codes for CASSSPNEKLFF.

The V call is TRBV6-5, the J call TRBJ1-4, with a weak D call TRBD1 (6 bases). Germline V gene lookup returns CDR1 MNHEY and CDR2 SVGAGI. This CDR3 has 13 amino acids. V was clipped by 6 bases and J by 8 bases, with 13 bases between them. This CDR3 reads CASRQGLGEKLFF. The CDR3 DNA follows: TGTGCCAGCAGGCAGGGGCTGGGGGAAAAACTGTTTTTT.

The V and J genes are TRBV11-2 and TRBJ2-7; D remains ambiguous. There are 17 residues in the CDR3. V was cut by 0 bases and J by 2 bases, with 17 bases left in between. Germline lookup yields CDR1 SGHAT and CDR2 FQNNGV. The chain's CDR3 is CASSLDSTGRIPYEQYF. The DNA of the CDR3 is TGTGCCAGCAGCTTAGATTCGACGGGTCGGATCCCCTACGAGCAGTACTTC.